A selection of T cell receptor beta chains follows, all from one sample in a study of shared clonotypes between healthy human individuals. Method: immunoSEQ multiplex PCR; TCRdb's copy keeps in-frame clones and lacks some. The repertoire consists of over a million clones, with roughly 96% occurring once and the leading ten covering approximately 1%. Sequenced material: naive CD4+ T cells sorted from blood. These receptors came from a man aged 30 to 45 in good health. CDR3s include the opening cysteine and the closing phenylalanine or tryptophan. A D gene is named only where the DNA matches it firmly. Not every row has a clone size; where given, it reads once, few, many or a size class.

d_call	cdr3_length	v_call	clone_size	j_call	cdr3_aa	cdr3_nt
TRBD1	15	TRBV7-2	.	TRBJ1-2	CASSPRTGGIYGYTF	TGTGCCAGCAGCCCGCGGACAGGGGGCATCTATGGCTACACCTTC
TRBD1	12	TRBV27	.	TRBJ1-1	CASRRGPTEAFF	TGTGCCAGCAGGAGGGGGCCCACTGAAGCTTTCTTT
.	14	TRBV5-1	once	TRBJ1-4	CASSLQGYQEKLFF	TGCGCCAGCAGCTTGCAGGGTTATCAGGAAAAACTGTTTTTT
TRBD2	18	TRBV5-4	once	TRBJ2-1	CASSSPGTSGRRSNEQFF	TGTGCCAGCAGCTCCCCCGGGACTAGCGGGAGGAGGTCCAATGAGCAGTTCTTC
.	15	TRBV4-1	.	TRBJ2-3	CASSHRESSTDTQYF	TGCGCCAGCAGCCATCGGGAGAGCAGCACAGATACGCAGTATTTT
TRBD2	16	TRBV5-1	.	TRBJ2-3	CASSLMASGGTDTQYF	TGCGCCAGCAGCTTGATGGCTAGCGGGGGCACAGATACGCAGTATTTT
.	13	TRBV5-1	once	TRBJ2-2	CASSFDWAGELFF	TGCGCCAGCAGCTTCGATTGGGCCGGGGAGCTGTTTTTT
.	15	TRBV9	.	TRBJ2-3	CASSVEIEVPDTQYF	TGTGCCAGCAGCGTGGAAATAGAGGTCCCGGATACGCAGTATTTT
TRBD1	15	TRBV11-2	.	TRBJ2-5	CASSPGQGYQETQYF	TGTGCCAGCAGCCCGGGACAGGGATACCAAGAGACCCAGTACTTC
TRBD2	13	TRBV5-6	.	TRBJ2-7	CASSGGLAGEQYF	TGTGCCAGCAGCGGGGGGCTAGCGGGCGAGCAGTACTTC
TRBD2	15	TRBV4-1	.	TRBJ2-7	CASTTGLAGVYEQYF	TGCGCCAGCACCACCGGACTAGCGGGCGTTTACGAGCAGTACTTC
TRBD1	17	TRBV9	.	TRBJ2-6	CASSLRTGATGANVLTF	TGTGCCAGCAGCCTAAGGACAGGGGCAACGGGGGCCAACGTCCTGACTTTC
TRBD1	16	TRBV10-2	.	TRBJ1-1	CASSDPTGAMNTEAFF	TGCGCCAGCAGTGACCCGACAGGGGCCATGAACACTGAAGCTTTCTTT
.	13	TRBV5-8	once	TRBJ2-7	CASSLGGQYEQYF	TGTGCCAGCAGTTTGGGGGGGCAGTACGAGCAGTACTTC
.	12	TRBV18	few	TRBJ2-7	CASSPVGGEQYF	TGTGCCAGCTCACCGGTGGGGGGCGAGCAGTACTTC
.	13	TRBV12-5	.	TRBJ1-1	CASGSGFNTEAFF	TGTGCTAGTGGTTCCGGATTCAACACTGAAGCTTTCTTT
.	15	TRBV14	.	TRBJ1-3	CASSQPGPRGNTIYF	TGTGCCAGCAGCCAACCAGGACCTCGGGGAAACACCATATATTTT
.	20	TRBV7-8	.	TRBJ2-6	CASSLGFARGGFSGANVLTF	TGTGCCAGCAGCTTAGGATTTGCCCGTGGAGGCTTCTCTGGGGCCAACGTCCTGACTTTC
.	15	TRBV9	.	TRBJ2-1	CASSVEGDTYNEQFF	TGTGCCAGCAGCGTAGAAGGGGATACCTACAATGAGCAGTTCTTC
TRBD1	18	TRBV27	.	TRBJ2-4	CASSPGSGTEIAKNIQYF	TGTGCCAGCAGTCCGGGATCCGGGACAGAGATAGCCAAAAACATTCAGTACTTC
.	13	TRBV9	.	TRBJ2-1	CASSVGFYNEQFF	TGTGCCAGCAGCGTAGGGTTTTACAATGAGCAGTTCTTC
.	14	TRBV28	.	TRBJ2-1	CASSVPLAKREQFF	TGTGCCAGCAGTGTCCCATTGGCCAAGCGGGAGCAGTTCTTC
.	14	TRBV7-8	once	TRBJ2-3	CASSLQSISDTQYF	TGTGCCAGCAGCTTACAATCAATTAGTGATACGCAGTATTTT
TRBD2	18	TRBV6-1	.	TRBJ2-1	CASSELASGWPQANEQFF	TGTGCCAGCAGTGAGCTGGCTAGCGGGTGGCCCCAGGCCAATGAGCAGTTCTTC
TRBD1	16	TRBV9	.	TRBJ1-2	CASSEGTGGGNYGYTF	TGTGCCAGCAGCGAGGGGACAGGGGGTGGTAACTATGGCTACACCTTC
.	12	TRBV11-2	.	TRBJ1-1	CASNKWSGEAFF	TGTGCCAGCAATAAATGGAGCGGAGAAGCTTTCTTT
.	14	TRBV10-2	.	TRBJ2-7	CASGGTDGSYEQYF	TGCGCCAGCGGGGGGACAGATGGATCCTACGAGCAGTACTTC
.	16	TRBV12-5	.	TRBJ1-2	CASGFSPPVANYGYTF	TGTGCTAGTGGTTTTTCACCACCCGTAGCTAACTATGGCTACACCTTC
.	14	TRBV5-1	.	TRBJ2-6	CASSQTSGANVLTF	TGCGCCAGCAGCCAGACCTCTGGGGCCAACGTCCTGACTTTC
TRBD2	19	TRBV11-3	.	TRBJ2-1	CASSLDGRGGQSSYNEQFF	TGTGCCAGCAGCTTAGACGGGAGGGGGGGCCAAAGCTCCTACAATGAGCAGTTCTTC
.	13	TRBV5-4	.	TRBJ2-7	CASSPGTVYEQYF	TGTGCCAGCAGCCCCGGGACGGTGTACGAGCAGTACTTC
TRBD1	19	TRBV29-1	once	TRBJ2-3	CSVRFIWDRGTTSTDTQYF	TGCAGCGTTCGCTTTATTTGGGACAGGGGGACCACTAGCACAGATACGCAGTATTTT
TRBD2	17	TRBV18	.	TRBJ2-7	CASSPLPTSGSSYEQYF	TGTGCCAGCTCACCACTCCCGACTAGCGGGAGCTCCTACGAGCAGTACTTC
.	12	TRBV9	.	TRBJ2-3	CASSVDRDTQYF	TGTGCCAGCAGCGTAGATCGGGATACGCAGTATTTT
.	15	TRBV5-8	.	TRBJ2-2	CASSLNSPGTGELFF	TGTGCCAGCAGCTTGAATTCCCCGGGGACCGGGGAGCTGTTTTTT
TRBD2	16	TRBV7-9	.	TRBJ2-7	CASSLLKSGTRYEQYF	TGTGCCAGCAGCTTACTGAAAAGCGGGACCCGTTACGAGCAGTACTTC
.	15	TRBV19	.	TRBJ1-1	CASSNRGLVNTEAFF	TGTGCCAGTAGTAATCGGGGGCTGGTGAACACTGAAGCTTTCTTT
TRBD1	13	TRBV28	.	TRBJ1-2	CASRQGFGGGYTF	TGTGCCAGCAGACAGGGGTTCGGCGGTGGCTACACCTTC
.	14	TRBV6-5	.	TRBJ1-3	CASSYLKTGNTIYF	TGTGCCAGCAGTTACCTCAAGACTGGAAACACCATATATTTT
TRBD1	16	TRBV18	once	TRBJ2-7	CASSPRGDRLTYEQYF	TGTGCCAGCTCACCGAGGGGGGACAGGCTAACCTACGAGCAGTACTTC
TRBD1	13	TRBV7-8	once	TRBJ2-5	CASSFQGAGTQYF	TGTGCCAGCAGCTTCCAGGGGGCTGGGACCCAGTACTTC
.	13	TRBV5-1	.	TRBJ2-7	CASSLLGQSEQYF	TGCGCCAGCAGCTTGCTGGGCCAGAGCGAGCAGTACTTC
.	15	TRBV6-4	.	TRBJ2-7	CASSRTGTKLSEQYF	TGTGCCAGCAGTAGAACCGGGACCAAACTGTCCGAGCAGTACTTC
TRBD2	18	TRBV27	.	TRBJ2-3	CASSSRGTSGRITDTQYF	TGTGCCAGCAGTTCCCGCGGGACTAGCGGGAGGATTACAGATACGCAGTATTTT
TRBD2	16	TRBV28	.	TRBJ2-3	CASSPTLAGITDTQYF	TGTGCCAGCAGCCCAACACTAGCGGGAATCACAGATACGCAGTATTTT
TRBD2	15	TRBV5-4	.	TRBJ2-2	CASSFRGGDTGELFF	TGTGCCAGCAGCTTTAGGGGAGGGGACACCGGGGAGCTGTTTTTT
.	18	TRBV7-5	.	TRBJ2-1	CARSLERRGAPSRNEQFF	TGTGCCAGAAGCTTAGAAAGACGAGGGGCCCCCTCCCGAAATGAGCAGTTCTTC
TRBD1	12	TRBV29-1	.	TRBJ2-7	CSGGTGLYEQYF	TGCAGCGGGGGGACAGGGCTCTACGAGCAGTACTTC